This T cell receptor (beta chain) was retrieved from a study of shared clonotypes between healthy human individuals. Broader study findings: Among donors, clonotype sharing was expected to be affected by sequencing depth. Exclusively blood specimens were collected; tissue repertoires likely differ.

The CDR3 is 17 amino acids. Germline V gene data show CDR1 as SEHNR and CDR2 as FQNEAQ (reference sequence). V lost 2 bases and J lost 3; bases outside the gene matches: 8. Unsorted samples used tens of millions of PBMCs for genomic DNA. With respect to this clone: The antigen remains unidentified.

Some clones are missing from TCRdb's copy, which holds only in-frame ones; the method was immunoSEQ multiplex PCR. The sample lists roughly 500,000 clones, around 73% occurring once. This chain links TRBV7-9 with TRBJ1-1, with 11 bases aligning to TRBD1. The source material was PBMCs. This TCR was sampled from a woman in her thirties or forties in good health. Some clones in this sample may be carry-over from other donors' samples. DNA of the CDR3: TGTGCCAGCAGCTTACCCCGGGACAGGGGGTGGGACACTGAAGCTTTCTTT. Its protein product is CASSLPRDRGWDTEAFF.